This TCR beta chain was recovered during a study of graft-versus-host responses after intestinal transplantation. General study results and limits: Early post-transplant falls in HvG clones accompanied the peak levels of circulating GvH clones.

Germline V CDR1 and CDR2: SGHRS, YFSETQ. The V gene end was trimmed by 6 bases and the J gene end by 11 bases; junction bases not matched to a gene: 14. This CDR3 region has 15 residues. Generated by immunoSEQ multiplex PCR, the TCRdb table keeps only in-frame clones and is missing some. The sample holds about 130,000 clones, just over 90% seen once. With respect to this clone: Its target is not known.

The source material was unstimulated CD4+ T cells sorted from spleen or lymph node cells, sampled before intestinal transplant. This chain connects TRBV5-1 to TRBJ1-6; 7 bases fit TRBD1. This receptor was identified in a human donor who received an intestinal transplant. For the CDR3, the DNA is TGCGCCAGCAACTCAGGACAGGACGCGGCAACACCCCTCCACTTT. Translated: CASNSGQDAATPLHF. The full variable domain, its missing parts supplied by reference TRBV5-1 and TRBJ1-6, is KAGVTQTPRYLIKTRGQQVTLSCSPISGHRSVSWYQQTPGQGLQFLFEYFSETQRNKGNFPGRFSGRQFSNSRSEMNVSTLELGDSALYLCASNSGQDAATPLHFGNGTRLTVT.